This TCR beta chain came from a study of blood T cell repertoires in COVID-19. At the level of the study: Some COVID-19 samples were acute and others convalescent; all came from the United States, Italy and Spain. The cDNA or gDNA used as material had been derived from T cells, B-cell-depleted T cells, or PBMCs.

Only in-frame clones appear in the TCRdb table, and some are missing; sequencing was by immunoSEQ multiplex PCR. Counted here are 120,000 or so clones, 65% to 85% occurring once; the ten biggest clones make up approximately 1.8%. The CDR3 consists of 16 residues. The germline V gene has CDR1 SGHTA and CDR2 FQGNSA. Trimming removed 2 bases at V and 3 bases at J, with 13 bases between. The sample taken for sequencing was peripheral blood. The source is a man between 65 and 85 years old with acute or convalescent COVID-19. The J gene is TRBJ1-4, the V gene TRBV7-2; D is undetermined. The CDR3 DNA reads TGTGCCAGCAGCTTAAATCCTATGATGTCTAATGAAAAACTGTTTTTT. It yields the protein CASSLNPMMSNEKLFF. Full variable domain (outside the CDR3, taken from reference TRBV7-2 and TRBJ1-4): GAGVSQSPSNKVTEKGKDVELRCDPISGHTALYWYRQSLGQGLEFLIYFQGNSAPDKSGLPSDRFSAERTGGSVSTLTIQRTQQEDSAVYLCASSLNPMMSNEKLFFGSGTQLSVL.